Listed below are T cell receptor beta chains from one sample, sequenced in a study of CD8+ T cells in alopecia areata. Repertoires were generated with immunoSEQ multiplex PCR, while TCRdb's copy carries only in-frame clones and drops some. The sample contains roughly 75,000 clones, approximately 58% of which appear only once. The specimen comprised CD8+ T cells sorted from blood, sampled at week 0. Source of these receptors: a human donor with alopecia areata. The CDR3 runs from the conserved cysteine through the conserved F or W. Fields, in order: CDR3 protein, CDR3 DNA, J gene, V gene, D gene, clone size. A D gene is named only where the DNA matches it firmly. The size entry is marked missing in some rows and otherwise reads once, few, many or a size class.

CASSRTYQETQYF,TGTGCCAGCAGCCGGACGTACCAAGAGACCCAGTACTTC,TRBJ2-5,TRBV5-4,-,-
CASSPGTSYNEQFF,TGTGCCAGCAGCCCAGGGACTTCCTACAATGAGCAGTTCTTC,TRBJ2-1,TRBV9,-,many
CASSYLGVGNEQFF,TGTGCCAGCAGTTACTTAGGCGTCGGCAATGAGCAGTTCTTC,TRBJ2-1,TRBV6-5,-,-
CASSTWDRAVYEQYF,TGTGCCAGCAGCACCTGGGACAGGGCCGTATACGAGCAGTACTTC,TRBJ2-7,TRBV7-2,TRBD1,-
CASSLGTGGNGPQHF,TGTGCCAGCAGCCTGGGGACAGGGGGCAACGGGCCCCAGCATTTT,TRBJ1-5,TRBV5-6,TRBD1,-
CASSLVTEAFF,TGTGCCAGCAGCTTAGTAACTGAAGCTTTCTTT,TRBJ1-1,TRBV7-8,-,-
CASSYGRGPDTQYF,TGTGCCAGCAGCTACGGCAGGGGCCCAGATACGCAGTATTTT,TRBJ2-3,TRBV7-9,-,-
CASSSRTSGLYEQYF,TGTGCCAGCAGCTCACGGACTAGCGGGCTCTACGAGCAGTACTTC,TRBJ2-7,TRBV7-2,TRBD2,-
CASSYPGRSYEQYF,TGTGCCAGCAGTTACCCCGGGAGGAGTTACGAGCAGTACTTC,TRBJ2-7,TRBV6-6,TRBD2,-
CASSQGAGGEQFF,TGCGCCAGCAGCCAAGGGGCAGGGGGCGAGCAGTTCTTC,TRBJ2-1,TRBV4-1,TRBD1,-
CAWRKASGANVLTF,TGTGCCTGGAGGAAAGCCTCTGGGGCCAACGTCCTGACTTTC,TRBJ2-6,TRBV30,-,-
CASSPTTQGYTF,TGTGCCAGCAGTCCGACCACCCAGGGCTACACCTTC,TRBJ1-2,TRBV6-5,-,-
CASSWRGPSTDTQYF,TGTGCCAGCAGCTGGCGGGGGCCGAGCACAGATACGCAGTATTTT,TRBJ2-3,TRBV5-4,-,-
CASNAGDSTYLYGYTF,TGTGCCAGCAATGCTGGCGACTCGACGTATTTGTATGGCTACACCTTC,TRBJ1-2,TRBV7-9,-,-
CASSAGYEQYF,TGCGCCAGCTCCGCGGGATACGAGCAGTACTTC,TRBJ2-7,TRBV4-1,-,-
CASSSRLVSTGQNGYTF,TGTGCCAGCAGCTCCCGTTTAGTGTCGACAGGGCAGAATGGCTACACCTTC,TRBJ1-2,TRBV13,TRBD1,once
CASSALLAGGGDNEQFF,TGTGCCAGCAGCGCCTTACTAGCGGGGGGAGGCGACAATGAGCAGTTCTTC,TRBJ2-1,TRBV5-4,TRBD2,-
CASSPGQGYGYTF,TGCGCCAGCAGCCCCGGACAGGGCTATGGCTACACCTTC,TRBJ1-2,TRBV4-3,TRBD1,once
CAISPTDVGHTKQNYEQYF,TGTGCCATCAGTCCTACTGATGTCGGACACACCAAGCAGAACTACGAGCAGTACTTC,TRBJ2-7,TRBV10-3,-,many
CSSPGQPSNEQFF,TGCAGCTCGCCGGGACAGCCTAGCAATGAGCAGTTCTTC,TRBJ2-1,TRBV29-1,TRBD1,-
CASSFVGETQYF,TGTGCCAGCAGTTTCGTGGGAGAGACCCAGTACTTC,TRBJ2-5,TRBV28,-,-
CASSPAGVEAFF,TGTGCCAGCAGCCCTGCAGGAGTTGAAGCTTTCTTT,TRBJ1-1,TRBV7-2,-,-
CASTPGGDGETQYF,TGTGCCAGCACACCCGGGGGGGACGGGGAGACCCAGTACTTC,TRBJ2-5,TRBV28,TRBD2,-
CASTPRGGYSYEQYF,TGTGCCAGCACACCCCGCGGGGGTTACTCCTACGAGCAGTACTTC,TRBJ2-7,TRBV7-2,TRBD2,-
CASSSSTRGNTIYF,TGTGCCAGCAGCTCCTCGACCCGAGGAAACACCATATATTTT,TRBJ1-3,TRBV13,-,-
CASSVESEYEQYF,TGTGCCAGCAGCGTAGAGTCGGAGTACGAGCAGTACTTC,TRBJ2-7,TRBV9,-,-
CASSLGGTDTQYF,TGTGCCAGCAGCTTAGGGGGCACAGATACGCAGTATTTT,TRBJ2-3,TRBV7-9,-,few
CASSYSGETQYF,TGTGCCAGCAGTTACTCGGGAGAGACCCAGTACTTC,TRBJ2-5,TRBV6-6,-,-
CASSDRAKNIQYF,TGCGCCAGCAGTGACAGAGCCAAAAACATTCAGTACTTC,TRBJ2-4,TRBV4-1,-,many
CASRLPGGALYNEQFF,TGTGCCAGCAGGCTTCCCGGGGGGGCCTTGTACAATGAGCAGTTCTTC,TRBJ2-1,TRBV9,TRBD2,-
CASSSDREVVNYGYTF,TGCGCCAGCAGCTCGGACAGGGAGGTCGTAAACTATGGCTACACCTTC,TRBJ1-2,TRBV5-1,TRBD1,-
CASSPSEGLQETQYF,TGTGCCAGCAGCCCCTCGGAAGGACTTCAAGAGACCCAGTACTTC,TRBJ2-5,TRBV7-9,-,few
CASSEYGAGDENGYTF,TGTGCCAGCAGTGAATATGGGGCAGGGGACGAAAATGGCTACACCTTC,TRBJ1-2,TRBV25-1,-,-
CASSQILGNEQFF,TGTGCCAGCAGCCAAATTCTAGGCAATGAGCAGTTCTTC,TRBJ2-1,TRBV14,-,-
CSVEGKSRDNGENIQYF,TGCAGCGTTGAAGGTAAAAGCCGGGACAACGGGGAAAACATTCAGTACTTC,TRBJ2-4,TRBV29-1,-,-
CARVESDGPF,TGTGCCAGAGTAGAATCAGACGGTCCTTTT,TRBJ1-5,TRBV19,-,-
CASSYSANTEAFF,TGTGCCAGCAGTTACTCAGCGAACACTGAAGCTTTCTTT,TRBJ1-1,TRBV6-5,-,-
CASSQVNDGTQYF,TGCGCCAGCAGCCAAGTGAACGACGGGACCCAGTACTTC,TRBJ2-5,TRBV4-1,-,-
CASSDSWVPYNEQFF,TGTGCCAGCAGTGACTCGTGGGTTCCATACAATGAGCAGTTCTTC,TRBJ2-1,TRBV6-4,-,once
CASRAGEGYNEQFF,TGTGCCAGCAGGGCGGGAGAGGGATACAATGAGCAGTTCTTC,TRBJ2-1,TRBV13,TRBD2,-
CASSLAAAPNVADTQYF,TGTGCCAGCAGCTTAGCGGCCGCCCCCAACGTGGCAGATACGCAGTATTTT,TRBJ2-3,TRBV7-9,-,-
CASSLGDTPPHNEQFF,TGTGCCAGCAGCTTAGGGGACACCCCACCTCACAATGAGCAGTTCTTC,TRBJ2-1,TRBV13,-,once
CASSPKPGLAYEQYF,TGCGCCAGCAGCCCGAAGCCGGGACTAGCGTACGAGCAGTACTTC,TRBJ2-7,TRBV4-3,TRBD2,few
CASSFLASPDTDTQYF,TGTGCCAGCAGCTTCCTGGCTAGCCCCGACACAGATACGCAGTATTTT,TRBJ2-3,TRBV7-8,-,-
CASSLGTGSYEQYF,TGTGCCAGCAGCTTAGGCACAGGCTCCTACGAGCAGTACTTC,TRBJ2-7,TRBV7-9,-,-